The 21 T cell receptor beta chains below all came from one sample that was sequenced in a study of blood T cell repertoires in COVID-19. Method: immunoSEQ multiplex PCR; TCRdb's copy keeps in-frame clones and lacks some. The sample records 150,000 to 200,000 clones, roughly 86% being singletons. The specimen sequenced was peripheral blood. The receptors here all came from a man younger than 35 with acute or convalescent COVID-19.

Written as DNA, the CDR3 is TGCGCCAGCAGCCCCGGACAGGCGACCCTAGATACGCAGTATTTT. It is translated as CASSPGQATLDTQYF. The rearrangement joins TRBV5-1 to TRBJ2-3, with TRBD1 matching over 7 bases. V shed 4 bases, J shed 5 bases, and the junction held 10 bases outside the gene matches. The CDR3 length is 15 residues. CDR1 SGHRS and CDR2 YFSETQ come from the germline V gene. Supplemented by reference TRBV5-1 and TRBJ2-3, the full variable domain reads KAGVTQTPRYLIKTRGQQVTLSCSPISGHRSVSWYQQTPGQGLQFLFEYFSETQRNKGNFPGRFSGRQFSNSRSEMNVSTLELGDSALYLCASSPGQATLDTQYFGPGTRLTVL.

The chain is built from TRBV4-2 and TRBJ2-2, with 10 bases lining up with TRBD2. Trimming cost V 0 bases and J 6 bases; bases outside gene matches: 1. Germline V gene lookup returns CDR1 LGHNA and CDR2 YNFKEQ. The CDR3 is made up of 15 amino acids. CDR3: CASSQDLAGAGELFF. As DNA, the CDR3 is TGTGCCAGCAGCCAAGATCTAGCGGGGGCCGGGGAGCTGTTTTTT.

The J gene is TRBJ1-1, the V gene TRBV10-2, with 7 bases aligning to TRBD1. CDR1 and CDR2 from the germline V gene are WSHSY and SAAADI. The CDR3 covers 14 residues. After removal of 4 bases from V and 4 bases from J, the junction contained 6 bases not matched to a gene. CDR3 nucleotides: TGCGCCAGCAGTGTGGAGGGGGCTTTCACTGAAGCTTTCTTT. Protein sequence: CASSVEGAFTEAFF.

This clone is a singleton in its sample. The J gene is TRBJ2-3, the V gene TRBV23-1, with 7 bases identical to TRBD2. TRBV23-1 carries the ORF label, with uncertain function. CDR3 length: 19 residues. J lost 1 base, V lost 0 bases, and 13 bases had no gene match. The CDR3 DNA reads as TGCGCCAGCAGTCAATCGTGGGGGGTACAGCGGGATGGCACAGATACGCAGTATTTT. Translation gives CASSQSWGVQRDGTDTQYF.

CDR3 protein: CASSLRQDAGELFF. CDR3 nucleotide sequence: TGCGCCAGCAGCCTAAGACAGGACGCCGGGGAGCTGTTTTTT. V usage is TRBV5-1 and J usage is TRBJ2-2, with TRBD1 as a possible D gene (6 bases). The germline V and J ends were trimmed by 4 bases and 6 bases, with 13 bases remaining between them. Germline values: CDR1 SGHRS, CDR2 YFSETQ. This CDR3 region has 14 residues. The full variable domain, with the rest looked up from reference TRBV5-1 and TRBJ2-2, is KAGVTQTPRYLIKTRGQQVTLSCSPISGHRSVSWYQQTPGQGLQFLFEYFSETQRNKGNFPGRFSGRQFSNSRSEMNVSTLELGDSALYLCASSLRQDAGELFFGEGSRLTVL.

J is TRBJ1-1 and V is TRBV30; D is perhaps TRBD1 (5 bases). This CDR3 is built from 14 residues. Germline CDR1 reads GTSNPN; CDR2 reads SVGIG (reference sequence). V lost 3 bases, J lost 2 bases, and 13 bases lay in between. The CDR3 bases are TGTGCCTGGAGGGTACTGGGGGGAAACACTGAAGCTTTCTTT. Translating it yields CAWRVLGGNTEAFF.

The V call is TRBV18, the J call TRBJ1-4; possibly TRBD1 for D (5 bases). V dropped 2 bases and J dropped 7 bases, with 14 bases sitting between them. Germline assignment: CDR1 KGHSH and CDR2 LQKENI. The CDR3 is made up of 15 amino acids. Here the CDR3 DNA reads TGTGCCAGCTCACCAGGGGCACAGGCCGTTGAAAAACTGTTTTTT. It specifies CASSPGAQAVEKLFF.

This chain links TRBV5-1 with TRBJ1-3; 10 bases align to TRBD1. The ends lost 3 bases at V and 5 bases at J; junction bases unmatched: 5. CDR3 length: 15 amino acids. Germline V CDR1 and CDR2: SGHRS, YFSETQ. The CDR3 protein is CASSSDRGPRNTIYF. CDR3 sequence (DNA): TGCGCCAGCAGCTCAGACAGGGGGCCAAGAAACACCATATATTTT.

The chain links TRBV9 to TRBJ2-7, with TRBD1 matching over 9 bases. CDR1 is SGDLS and CDR2 is YYNGEE in the germline V gene. After removal of 0 bases from V and 4 bases from J, the junction contained 8 bases not matched to a gene. CDR3 length equals 16 residues. CDR3 bases: TGTGCCAGCAGCGTAGGGGGGGGACAGGGCATGTACGAGCAGTACTTC. Translating gives CASSVGGGQGMYEQYF.

Written as DNA, the CDR3 is TGTGCCAGCAGCTGGGGACAGTCCTCTGGAAACACCATATATTTT. Translating gives CASSWGQSSGNTIYF. The chain joins TRBV5-6 to TRBJ1-3, with 7 bases matching TRBD1. The CDR3 runs 15 residues. The J segment lost 0 bases and the V segment lost 3 bases, leaving 3 bases of the junction unmatched. Germline assignment: CDR1 SGHDT and CDR2 YYEEEE. The full variable domain, in which reference TRBV5-6 and TRBJ1-3 provide the parts outside the CDR3, is DAGVTQSPTHLIKTRGQQVTLRCSPKSGHDTVSWYQQALGQGPQFIFQYYEEEERQRGNFPDRFSGHQFPNYSSELNVNALLLGDSALYLCASSWGQSSGNTIYFGEGSWLTVV.

This clone has only a few counts. The V and J genes are TRBV7-9 and TRBJ2-5; perhaps TRBD2 as D (6 bases). The CDR3 runs 15 residues. With 0 bases removed from V and 5 bases from J, the gap between germline ends came to 13 bases. Germline lookup yields CDR1 SEHNR and CDR2 FQNEAQ (reference sequence). The CDR3 here is CASSLADGGIETQYF. In nucleotides, the CDR3 is TGTGCCAGCAGCTTAGCCGACGGGGGAATTGAGACCCAGTACTTC. The entire variable domain, with the rest obtained from reference TRBV7-9 and TRBJ2-5, is as follows: DTGVSQNPRHKITKRGQNVTFRCDPISEHNRLYWYRQTLGQGPEFLTYFQNEAQLEKSRLLSDRFSAERPKGSFSTLEIQRTEQGDSAMYLCASSLADGGIETQYFGPGTRLLVL.

This clone has only one observation. The chain joins TRBV7-3 to TRBJ2-2, with 16 positions matching TRBD2. Trimming at V came to 5 bases and at J to 6 bases, leaving 3 bases not matched to a gene. The CDR3 loop spans 16 amino acids. Germline CDR1 SGHTA, CDR2 FQGTGA. CDR3 DNA: TGTGCCAGCAGCGGGACTAGCGGGGGGGCAGCCGGGGAGCTGTTTTTT. Translating it yields CASSGTSGGAAGELFF. The complete variable domain, with remaining parts taken from reference TRBV7-3 and TRBJ2-2, reads GAGVSQTPSNKVTEKGKYVELRCDPISGHTALYWYRQSLGQGPEFLIYFQGTGAADDSGLPNDRFFAVRPEGSVSTLKIQRTERGDSAVYLCASSGTSGGAAGELFFGEGSRLTVL.

The chain combines TRBV7-2 with TRBJ2-3, with TRBD2 identical over 13 bases. V trimming: 5 bases; J trimming: 6 bases; junction bases outside the gene matches: 5. Germline CDR1 and CDR2: SGHTA and FQGNSA. This CDR3 spans 15 amino acids. CDR3 DNA sequence: TGTGCCAGCAGCACCCGACTAGCGGGGGGTGATACGCAGTATTTT. Translation gives CASSTRLAGGDTQYF.

This rearrangement joins TRBV6-5 to TRBJ1-3, with a possible D match to TRBD1 (6 bases). From germline, CDR1 is MNHEY and CDR2 SVGAGI. V was clipped by 6 bases and J by 4 bases, with 13 bases between them. This CDR3 comprises 14 residues. The CDR3 DNA sequence: TGTGCCAGCAGCCTAACAGGGACCGGAAACACCATATATTTT. Translating gives CASSLTGTGNTIYF.

The rearrangement joins TRBV5-1 to TRBJ1-6; tentative D call: TRBD1 (5 bases). This CDR3 spans 16 amino acids. V lost 0 bases and J 3 bases, leaving 10 bases between the germline ends. CDR1 is SGHRS and CDR2 is YFSETQ in the germline V gene. This CDR3 is CASSLAGGFYNSPLHF. The CDR3, as DNA: TGCGCCAGCAGCTTGGCCGGGGGATTCTATAATTCACCCCTCCACTTT.

CDR3: CASSHPGAGSKPSSGNTIYF. The CDR3 nucleotides read TGTGCCAGCAGCCACCCAGGGGCAGGCTCAAAACCCTCCTCTGGAAACACCATATATTTT. This chain joins TRBV6-6 and TRBJ1-3; D may be TRBD1 (6 bases). There are 20 residues in the CDR3. The germline V gene has CDR1 MNHNY and CDR2 SVGAGI (reference sequence). Trimming pared 6 bases from V and 0 bases from J, leaving 27 bases between.

This sequence joins TRBV24-1 and TRBJ2-1, with 9 bases matching TRBD1. The germline CDR1 and CDR2 sequences are KGHDR and SFDVKD. The J segment lost 4 bases and the V segment lost 2 bases, leaving 5 bases of the junction unmatched. This CDR3 spans 16 amino acids. CDR3 loop: CATSDYETGGYNEQFF. The CDR3 nucleotides are TGTGCCACCAGTGATTATGAGACAGGGGGATACAATGAGCAGTTCTTC.

Written as DNA, the CDR3 is TGTGCCAGCAACCCACAGGGAGGGAGTAATCAGCCCCAGCATTTT. This sequence encodes CASNPQGGSNQPQHF. The V gene is TRBV6-6, the J gene TRBJ1-5; TRBD1 is a possible D gene (6 bases). From germline, CDR1 is MNHNY and CDR2 SVGAGI (reference sequence). With 7 bases removed from V and 4 bases from J, the gap between germline ends came to 17 bases. CDR3 length equals 15 residues.

A single count supports this clone. The V and J genes are TRBV6-5 and TRBJ1-2; D remains unclear. This CDR3 spans 15 amino acids. Trimming left V 10 bases short and J 7 bases short, with 25 bases between. CDR1 and CDR2 (germline): MNHEY, SVGAGI. The CDR3 loop is CATTSFRRPRVGYTF. The CDR3 region has the DNA TGTGCCACCACATCCTTCCGACGGCCGAGGGTTGGCTACACCTTC.

The chain uses TRBV15 and TRBJ1-3; no reliable D call. This CDR3 comprises 15 residues. Looked up from germline, CDR1 is LNHNV and CDR2 is YYDKDF (reference sequence). Trimming removed 3 bases from V and 0 bases from J, with 9 bases in between. The chain's CDR3 is CATSSFTDSGNTIYF. DNA for the CDR3: TGTGCCACCAGCAGTTTCACAGACTCTGGAAACACCATATATTTT. Full variable domain (outside the CDR3, taken from reference TRBV15 and TRBJ1-3): DAMVIQNPRYQVTQFGKPVTLSCSQTLNHNVMYWYQQKSSQAPKLLFHYYDKDFNNEADTPDNFQSRRPNTSFCFLDIRSPGLGDTAMYLCATSSFTDSGNTIYFGEGSWLTVV.

The chain is built from TRBV6-5 and TRBJ2-7, with 8 bases identical to TRBD1. CDR1 and CDR2 (germline): MNHEY, SVGAGI. V shed 7 bases and J 2 bases; nucleotides not matched to a gene: 10. This CDR3 is 15 amino acids long. This CDR3 is CASKLTRDRTYEQYV. In nucleotides, the CDR3 is TGTGCCAGCAAATTAACCCGGGACAGGACCTACGAGCAGTACGTC.